This TCR beta chain was profiled in a study of OX40 agonist ivuxolimab in advanced cancers. Study background: Patients received ivuxolimab, an intravenous treatment, every 2 weeks at 0.01 to 10 mg/kg.

Per the germline V gene, CDR1 is MNHEY and CDR2 is SVGAGI. V was clipped by 5 bases and J by 5 bases, with 3 bases between them. CDR3 length: 10 amino acids. Study results and limitations: On average, CD8+ T cells had more expanded clones than CD4+.

A note on this clone: Its antigen is currently unknown.

Autoimmune disease history or systemic immunosuppression excluded patients. This table comes from immunoSEQ multiplex PCR, and its TCRdb copy is limited to in-frame clones, with some not included. The sample includes about 110,000 clones, approximately 90% seen only once; the top ten take approximately 0.69%. This sequence was found in an adult with an advanced solid tumor such as melanoma, head and neck, liver or kidney cancer. Sample: CD4+ or CD8+ T cells sorted from blood, taken in a trial of the OX40 agonist ivuxolimab. The rearrangement links TRBV6-5 to TRBJ1-2; no firm D call. CDR3 bases: TGTGCCAGCAGTGGTTATGGCTACACCTTC. It is translated as CASSGYGYTF.